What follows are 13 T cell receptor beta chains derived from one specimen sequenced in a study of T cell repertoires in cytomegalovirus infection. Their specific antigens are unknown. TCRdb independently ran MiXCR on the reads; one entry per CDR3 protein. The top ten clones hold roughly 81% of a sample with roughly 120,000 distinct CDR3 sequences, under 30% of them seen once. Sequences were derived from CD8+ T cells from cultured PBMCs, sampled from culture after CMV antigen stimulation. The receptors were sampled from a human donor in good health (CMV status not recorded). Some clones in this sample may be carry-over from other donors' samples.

CDR3 amino acids: CASSLSGVGTEAFF. The DNA for the CDR3 is TGTGCCAGCAGTTTATCGGGGGTTGGCACTGAAGCTTTCTTT. The rearrangement joins TRBV27 to TRBJ1-1; the D gene is possibly TRBD1 (5 bases). The V gene lost 0 bases and the J gene lost 4 bases, with 9 bases spanning the gap. Germline CDR1 and CDR2: MNHEY and SMNVEV (reference sequence). The CDR3 spans 14 residues.

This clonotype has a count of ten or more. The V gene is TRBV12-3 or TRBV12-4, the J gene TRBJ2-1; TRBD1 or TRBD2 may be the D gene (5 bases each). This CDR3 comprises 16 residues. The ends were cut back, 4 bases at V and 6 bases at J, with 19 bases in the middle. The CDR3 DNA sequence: TGTGCCAGCAGTTCGATTATGGGACCGAGGGGCAATGAGCAGTTCTTC. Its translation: CASSSIMGPRGNEQFF.

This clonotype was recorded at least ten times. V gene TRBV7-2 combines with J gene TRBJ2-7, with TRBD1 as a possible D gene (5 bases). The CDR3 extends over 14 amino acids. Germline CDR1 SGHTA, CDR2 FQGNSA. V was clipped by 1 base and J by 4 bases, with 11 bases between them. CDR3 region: CASSLGPTAYEQYF. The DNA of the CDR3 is TGTGCCAGCAGCTTAGGACCGACAGCATACGAGCAGTACTTC.

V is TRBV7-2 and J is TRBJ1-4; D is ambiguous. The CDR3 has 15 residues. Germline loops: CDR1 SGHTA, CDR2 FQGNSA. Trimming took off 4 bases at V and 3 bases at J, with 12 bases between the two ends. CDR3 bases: TGTGCCAGCAGCTGGGATTTCCCCCCTAATGAAAAACTGTTTTTT. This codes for CASSWDFPPNEKLFF. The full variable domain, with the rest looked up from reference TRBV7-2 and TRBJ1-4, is GAGVSQSPSNKVTEKGKDVELRCDPISGHTALYWYRQSLGQGLEFLIYFQGNSAPDKSGLPSDRFSAERTGGSVSTLTIQRTQQEDSAVYLCASSWDFPPNEKLFFGSGTQLSVL.

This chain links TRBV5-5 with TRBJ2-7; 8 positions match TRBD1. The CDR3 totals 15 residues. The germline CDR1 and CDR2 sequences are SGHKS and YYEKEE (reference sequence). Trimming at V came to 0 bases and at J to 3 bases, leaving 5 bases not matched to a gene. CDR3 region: CASSLVRGQVYEQYF. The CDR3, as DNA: TGTGCCAGCAGCTTGGTTAGGGGACAGGTCTACGAGCAGTACTTC.

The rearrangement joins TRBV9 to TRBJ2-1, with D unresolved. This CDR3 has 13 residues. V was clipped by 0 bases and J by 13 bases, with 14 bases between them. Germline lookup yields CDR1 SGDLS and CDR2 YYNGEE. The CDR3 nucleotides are TGTGCCAGCAGCGTAGGAGTAGTAGAGCTTCAGTTCTTC. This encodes CASSVGVVELQFF.

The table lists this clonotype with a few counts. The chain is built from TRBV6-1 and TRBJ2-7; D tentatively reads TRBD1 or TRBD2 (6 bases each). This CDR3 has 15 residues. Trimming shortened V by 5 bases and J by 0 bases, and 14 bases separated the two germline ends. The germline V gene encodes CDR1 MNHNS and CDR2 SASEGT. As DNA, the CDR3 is TGTGCCAGCAGTTACAGGGAGGTGGCCTCCTACGAGCAGTACTTC. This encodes CASSYREVASYEQYF.

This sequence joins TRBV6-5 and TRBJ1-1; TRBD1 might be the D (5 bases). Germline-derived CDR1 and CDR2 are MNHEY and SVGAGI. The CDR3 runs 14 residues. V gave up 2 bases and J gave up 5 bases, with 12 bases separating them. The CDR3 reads CASSYPGPWTEAFF. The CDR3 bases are TGTGCCAGCAGTTACCCAGGGCCTTGGACTGAAGCTTTCTTT.

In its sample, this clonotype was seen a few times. CDR3 coding DNA: TGCAGTGCTAGAGTGCTTGGCGGGGGGGCAAACACAGATACGCAGTATTTT. It yields the protein CSARVLGGGANTDTQYF. This chain uses TRBV20-1 with TRBJ2-3; 9 bases fit TRBD2. With V trimmed by 1 base and J by 2 bases, 10 bases remained unmatched. Germline V gives CDR1 DFQATT, CDR2 SNEGSKA (reference sequence). The CDR3 runs 17 residues.

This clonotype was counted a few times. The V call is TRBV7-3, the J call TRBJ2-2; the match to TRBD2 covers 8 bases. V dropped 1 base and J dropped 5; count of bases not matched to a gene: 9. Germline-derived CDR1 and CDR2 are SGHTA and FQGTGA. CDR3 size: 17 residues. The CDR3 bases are TGTGCCAGCAGCTTAATTCGCGGGGGGCCAAGGACCGGGGAGCTGTTTTTT. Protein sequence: CASSLIRGGPRTGELFF.

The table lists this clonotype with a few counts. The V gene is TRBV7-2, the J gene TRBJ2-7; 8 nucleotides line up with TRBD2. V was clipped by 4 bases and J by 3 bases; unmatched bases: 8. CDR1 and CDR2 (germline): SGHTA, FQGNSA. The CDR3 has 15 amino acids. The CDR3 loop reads CASSSSGSEVYEQYF. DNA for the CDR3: TGTGCCAGCAGCTCGAGCGGGAGTGAGGTCTACGAGCAGTACTTC.

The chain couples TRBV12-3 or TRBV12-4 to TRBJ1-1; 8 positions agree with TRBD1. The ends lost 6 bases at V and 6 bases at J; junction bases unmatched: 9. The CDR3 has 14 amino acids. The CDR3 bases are TGTGCCAGCAGCCTGACGGACAGGGCGCCTGAAGCTTTCTTT. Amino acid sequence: CASSLTDRAPEAFF.

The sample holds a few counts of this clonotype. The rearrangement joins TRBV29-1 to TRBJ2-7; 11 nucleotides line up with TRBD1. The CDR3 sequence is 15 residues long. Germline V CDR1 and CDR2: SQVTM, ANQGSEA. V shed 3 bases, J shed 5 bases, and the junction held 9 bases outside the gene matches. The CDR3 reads CSVESGTGGWDEQYF. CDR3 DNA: TGCAGCGTTGAGTCCGGGACAGGGGGATGGGACGAGCAGTACTTC.